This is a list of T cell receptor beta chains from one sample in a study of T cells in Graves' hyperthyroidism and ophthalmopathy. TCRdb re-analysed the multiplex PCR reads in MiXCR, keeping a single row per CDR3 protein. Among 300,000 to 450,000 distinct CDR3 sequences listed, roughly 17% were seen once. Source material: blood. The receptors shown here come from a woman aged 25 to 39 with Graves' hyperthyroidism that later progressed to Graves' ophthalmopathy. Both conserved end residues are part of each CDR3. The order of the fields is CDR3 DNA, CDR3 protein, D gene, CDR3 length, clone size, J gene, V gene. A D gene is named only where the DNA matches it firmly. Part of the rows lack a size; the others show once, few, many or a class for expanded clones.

DNA: TGCGCCAGCAGCCAAGGCTGGGGAGCGGGCTCAGAGCAGTTCTTC
CDR3: CASSQGWGAGSEQFF
D: -
length: 15
size: -
J: TRBJ2-1
V: TRBV4-1

DNA: TGTGCCAGCAGCCAAGCAGGTTTATTTGGCTACGAGCAGTACTTC
CDR3: CASSQAGLFGYEQYF
D: -
length: 15
size: -
J: TRBJ2-7
V: TRBV14

DNA: TGCGCCAGCAGCTTGGAAGGCGTTGGCTACACCTTC
CDR3: CASSLEGVGYTF
D: -
length: 12
size: few
J: TRBJ1-2
V: TRBV5-1

DNA: TGCAGTGCTAGAGGGACTAGCGGGCGCACCGGGGAGCTGTTTTTT
CDR3: CSARGTSGRTGELFF
D: TRBD2
length: 15
size: -
J: TRBJ2-2
V: TRBV20-1

DNA: TGTGCCAGCAGCCGCGTTTACGGGAAACTAACCTACGAGCAGTACTTC
CDR3: CASSRVYGKLTYEQYF
D: -
length: 16
size: few
J: TRBJ2-7
V: TRBV11-2

DNA: TGTGCCAGCAGTTATTGGGCAGGGGTCCAGCCCCAGCATTTT
CDR3: CASSYWAGVQPQHF
D: -
length: 14
size: many
J: TRBJ1-5
V: TRBV6-1

DNA: TGTGCCAGCCGAAAGACTAGCGGGGGGCACAATGAGCAGTTCTTC
CDR3: CASRKTSGGHNEQFF
D: TRBD2
length: 15
size: -
J: TRBJ2-1
V: TRBV7-9

DNA: TGTGCCACGAGAGGTAGCACAGATACGCAGTATTTT
CDR3: CATRGSTDTQYF
D: -
length: 12
size: -
J: TRBJ2-3
V: TRBV24-1

DNA: TGTGCCGCGGGGACAGGGTACGAGCAGTACTTC
CDR3: CAAGTGYEQYF
D: TRBD1
length: 11
size: many
J: TRBJ2-7
V: TRBV6-1

DNA: TGTGCCAGCAGTTTGGAAGTGAAAAACACCGGGGAGCTGTTTTTT
CDR3: CASSLEVKNTGELFF
D: -
length: 15
size: many
J: TRBJ2-2
V: TRBV27

DNA: TGCAGCGTTGAAATCTCCGCAGATGCCCACACTGAAGCTTTCTTT
CDR3: CSVEISADAHTEAFF
D: -
length: 15
size: many
J: TRBJ1-1
V: TRBV29-1

DNA: TGTGCCAGCATTAGGGACATCTCTAGCACAGATACGCAGTATTTT
CDR3: CASIRDISSTDTQYF
D: -
length: 15
size: -
J: TRBJ2-3
V: TRBV2

DNA: TGTGCCAGCAGAGCCAGCGGGGGACCCTCTGGGGCCAACGTCCTGACTTTC
CDR3: CASRASGGPSGANVLTF
D: TRBD2
length: 17
size: many
J: TRBJ2-6
V: TRBV12-3/TRBV12-4

DNA: TGTGCCAGCAGCTTAAACCTCGAGCAGTACTTC
CDR3: CASSLNLEQYF
D: -
length: 11
size: many
J: TRBJ2-7
V: TRBV7-9

DNA: TGTGCCAGCAGCCCTCAGGTTGGGGGAAACATTCAGTACTTC
CDR3: CASSPQVGGNIQYF
D: -
length: 14
size: few
J: TRBJ2-4
V: TRBV3-1

DNA: TGTGCCAGTAGTATAAACGTTAACTATGGCTACGCCTTC
CDR3: CASSINVNYGYAF
D: -
length: 13
size: -
J: TRBJ1-2
V: TRBV19

DNA: TGTGCCATCAGTGAATCTTGGCTAGCGACATCCTACAATGAGCAGTTCTTC
CDR3: CAISESWLATSYNEQFF
D: -
length: 17
size: many
J: TRBJ2-1
V: TRBV10-3

DNA: TGTGCCAGCTCACCGTCGCAGGGGGCGTACCACGAGCAGTACTTC
CDR3: CASSPSQGAYHEQYF
D: TRBD1
length: 15
size: many
J: TRBJ2-7
V: TRBV18

DNA: TGTGCCAGCAGTTACTATAGGACTTCCAATGAGCAGTTCTTC
CDR3: CASSYYRTSNEQFF
D: -
length: 14
size: -
J: TRBJ2-1
V: TRBV6-5

DNA: TGTGCCAGCAGTTACTCGGACAGGGGGCCAAACACAGATACGCAGTATTTT
CDR3: CASSYSDRGPNTDTQYF
D: TRBD1
length: 17
size: few
J: TRBJ2-3
V: TRBV6-6

DNA: TGTGCCAGCAGCCATTATAGGTCCTACAATGAGCAGTTCTTC
CDR3: CASSHYRSYNEQFF
D: -
length: 14
size: -
J: TRBJ2-1
V: TRBV3-1

DNA: TGCGCCAGCAGCTTTCGGGACAGGGGGGGCACCGGGGAGCTGTTTTTT
CDR3: CASSFRDRGGTGELFF
D: TRBD1
length: 16
size: few
J: TRBJ2-2
V: TRBV5-1

DNA: TGTGCCAGCAGGGACTGGAGGGAGGGCTATGGCTACACCTTC
CDR3: CASRDWREGYGYTF
D: -
length: 14
size: few
J: TRBJ1-2
V: TRBV14

DNA: TGTGCCAGCAGTTTATTCGGGGGGGCTGTCGGTAGCAATCAGCCCCAGCATTTT
CDR3: CASSLFGGAVGSNQPQHF
D: -
length: 18
size: many
J: TRBJ1-5
V: TRBV28

DNA: TGTGCCAGCAGCTTAACCGGGACAGGACTGCGAACTGAAGCTTTCTTT
CDR3: CASSLTGTGLRTEAFF
D: TRBD1
length: 16
size: many
J: TRBJ1-1
V: TRBV7-9

DNA: TGTGCCAGCTCGCATTTTAGAGGACTTTCCGGAGGGTACTTC
CDR3: CASSHFRGLSGGYF
D: -
length: 14
size: -
J: TRBJ2-4
V: TRBV18

DNA: TGTGCCAGCAGCCAAGATTCGGGTACGCGGAATGACCTCCACTTT
CDR3: CASSQDSGTRNDLHF
D: -
length: 15
size: -
J: TRBJ1-6
V: TRBV3-1

DNA: TGTGCCAGCAGCTTAGATGGTTGGTCTACAGTGCCGTTCTTC
CDR3: CASSLDGWSTVPFF
D: -
length: 14
size: many
J: TRBJ2-1
V: TRBV7-2

DNA: TGCAGTGCTCCCATTAGCGGAACAGATACGCAATATTTT
CDR3: CSAPISGTDTQYF
D: -
length: 13
size: few
J: TRBJ2-3
V: TRBV20-1

DNA: TGTGCCAGCTCACCACCGCGGACAGGGGGCACTGAAGCTTTCTTT
CDR3: CASSPPRTGGTEAFF
D: TRBD1
length: 15
size: few
J: TRBJ1-1
V: TRBV18